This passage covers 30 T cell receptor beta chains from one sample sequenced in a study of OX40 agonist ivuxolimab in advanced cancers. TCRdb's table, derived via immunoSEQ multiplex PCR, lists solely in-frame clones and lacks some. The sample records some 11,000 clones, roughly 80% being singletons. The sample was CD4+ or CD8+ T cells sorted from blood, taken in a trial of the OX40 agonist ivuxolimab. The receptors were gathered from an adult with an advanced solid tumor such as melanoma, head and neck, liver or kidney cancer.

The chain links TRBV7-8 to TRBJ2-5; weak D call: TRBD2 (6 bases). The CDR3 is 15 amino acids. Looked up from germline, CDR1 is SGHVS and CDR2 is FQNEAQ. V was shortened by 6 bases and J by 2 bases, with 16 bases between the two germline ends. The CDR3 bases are TGTGCCAGCAGAGAGAGACCCGGGGGACAAGAGACCCAGTACTTC. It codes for CASRERPGGQETQYF.

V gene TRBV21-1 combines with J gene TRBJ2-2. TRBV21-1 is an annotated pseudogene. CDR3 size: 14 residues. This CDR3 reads CASRNLGLPGELFF. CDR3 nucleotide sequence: TGTGCCAGCAGGAATCTGGGGTTACCCGGGGAGCTGTTTTTT.

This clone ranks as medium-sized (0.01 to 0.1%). The CDR3: CASRMTGKGPEAFF. The CDR3 nucleotides read TGTGCCAGCAGAATGACAGGCAAGGGTCCTGAAGCTTTCTTT. The V and J genes are TRBV28 and TRBJ1-1; D perhaps matches TRBD1 (6 bases). Looked up from germline, CDR1 is MDHEN and CDR2 is SYDVKM. The CDR3 contains 14 residues. V was shortened by 6 bases and J by 6 bases, with 17 bases between the two germline ends.

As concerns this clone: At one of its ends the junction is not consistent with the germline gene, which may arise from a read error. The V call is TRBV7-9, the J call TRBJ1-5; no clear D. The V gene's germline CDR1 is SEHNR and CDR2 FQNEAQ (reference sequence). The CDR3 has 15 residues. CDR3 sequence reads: CASSPTSGSFQPQHF. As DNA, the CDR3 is TGCGCCAGCAGCCCCACGTCTGGTTCGTTTCAGCCCCAGCATTTT.

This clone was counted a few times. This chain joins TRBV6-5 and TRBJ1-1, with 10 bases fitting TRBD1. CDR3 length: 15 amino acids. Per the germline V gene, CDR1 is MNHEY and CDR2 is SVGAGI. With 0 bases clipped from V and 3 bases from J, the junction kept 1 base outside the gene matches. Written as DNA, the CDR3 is TGTGCCAGCAGTTACTCCGGGACAGGGGACACTGAAGCTTTCTTT. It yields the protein CASSYSGTGDTEAFF.

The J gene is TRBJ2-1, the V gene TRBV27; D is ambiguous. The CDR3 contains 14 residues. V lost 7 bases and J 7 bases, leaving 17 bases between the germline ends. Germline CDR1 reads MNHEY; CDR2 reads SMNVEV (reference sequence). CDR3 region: CASTALPPQNEQFF. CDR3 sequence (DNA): TGTGCCAGCACTGCTCTCCCCCCTCAAAATGAGCAGTTCTTC.

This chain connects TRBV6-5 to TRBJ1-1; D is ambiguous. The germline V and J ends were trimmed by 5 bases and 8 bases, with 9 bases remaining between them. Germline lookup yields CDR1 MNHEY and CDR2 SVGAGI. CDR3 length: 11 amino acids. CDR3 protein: CASSAWWEAFF. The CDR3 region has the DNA TGTGCCAGCAGTGCCTGGTGGGAAGCTTTCTTT.

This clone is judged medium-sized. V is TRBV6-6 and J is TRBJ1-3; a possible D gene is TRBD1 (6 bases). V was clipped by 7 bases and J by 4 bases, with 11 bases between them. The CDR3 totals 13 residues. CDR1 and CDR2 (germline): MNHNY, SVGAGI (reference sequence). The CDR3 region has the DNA TGTGCCAGCACGGGGGCTATAGGAAACACCATATATTTT. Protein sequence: CASTGAIGNTIYF.

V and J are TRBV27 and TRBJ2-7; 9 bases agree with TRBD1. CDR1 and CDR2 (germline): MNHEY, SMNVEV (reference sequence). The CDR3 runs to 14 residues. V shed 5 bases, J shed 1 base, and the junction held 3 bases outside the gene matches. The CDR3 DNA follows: TGTGCCAGCAGTATCGACAGGGGGTCCTACGAGCAGTACTTC. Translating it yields CASSIDRGSYEQYF.

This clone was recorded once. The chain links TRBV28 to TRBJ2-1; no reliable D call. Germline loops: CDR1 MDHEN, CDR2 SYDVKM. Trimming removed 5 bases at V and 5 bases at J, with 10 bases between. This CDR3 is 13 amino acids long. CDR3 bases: TGTGCCAGCAGTCCTTCGCGAGACAATGAGCAGTTCTTC. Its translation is CASSPSRDNEQFF. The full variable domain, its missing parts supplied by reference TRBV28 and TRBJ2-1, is DVKVTQSSRYLVKRTGEKVFLECVQDMDHENMFWYRQDPGLGLRLIYFSYDVKMKEKGDIPEGYSVSREKKERFSLILESASTNQTSMYLCASSPSRDNEQFFGPGTRLTVL.

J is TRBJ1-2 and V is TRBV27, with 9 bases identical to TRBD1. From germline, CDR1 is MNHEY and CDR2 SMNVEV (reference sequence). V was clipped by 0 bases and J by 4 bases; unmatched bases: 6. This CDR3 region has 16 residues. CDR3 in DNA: TGTGCCAGCAGTTTATCAGTTACAGGGGGCACCTATGGCTACACCTTC. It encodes CASSLSVTGGTYGYTF.

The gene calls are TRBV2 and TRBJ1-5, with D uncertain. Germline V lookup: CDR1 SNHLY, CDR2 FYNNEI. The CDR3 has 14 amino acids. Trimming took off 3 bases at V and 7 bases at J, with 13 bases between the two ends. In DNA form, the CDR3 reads TGTGCCAGCAGTGAGGAGGGAAGAGGGCAGCCCCAGCATTTT. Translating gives CASSEEGRGQPQHF.

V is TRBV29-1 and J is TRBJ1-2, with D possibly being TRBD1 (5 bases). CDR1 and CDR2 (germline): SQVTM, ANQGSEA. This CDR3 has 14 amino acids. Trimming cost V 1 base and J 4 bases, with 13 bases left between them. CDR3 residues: CSVEGVGESYGYTF. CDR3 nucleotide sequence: TGCAGCGTTGAAGGGGTGGGGGAAAGCTATGGCTACACCTTC.

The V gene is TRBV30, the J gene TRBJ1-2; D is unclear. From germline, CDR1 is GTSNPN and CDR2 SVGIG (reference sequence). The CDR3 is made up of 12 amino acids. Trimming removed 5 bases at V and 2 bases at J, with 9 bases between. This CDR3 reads CAWDYLNYGYTF. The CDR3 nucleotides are TGTGCCTGGGATTATTTAAACTATGGCTACACCTTC.

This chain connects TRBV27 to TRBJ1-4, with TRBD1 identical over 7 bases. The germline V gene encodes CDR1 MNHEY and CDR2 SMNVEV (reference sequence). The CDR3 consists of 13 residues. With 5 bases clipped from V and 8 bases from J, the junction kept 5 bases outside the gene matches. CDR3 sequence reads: CASSRQGQEKLFF. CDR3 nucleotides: TGTGCCAGCAGTCGACAGGGACAGGAAAAACTGTTTTTT.

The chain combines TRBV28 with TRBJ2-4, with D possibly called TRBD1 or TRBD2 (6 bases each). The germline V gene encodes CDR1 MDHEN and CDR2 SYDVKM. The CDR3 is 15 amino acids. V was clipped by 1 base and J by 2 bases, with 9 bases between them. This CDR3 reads CASSLSGGSKNIQYF. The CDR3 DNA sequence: TGTGCCAGCAGTTTATCCGGGGGCTCCAAAAACATTCAGTACTTC.

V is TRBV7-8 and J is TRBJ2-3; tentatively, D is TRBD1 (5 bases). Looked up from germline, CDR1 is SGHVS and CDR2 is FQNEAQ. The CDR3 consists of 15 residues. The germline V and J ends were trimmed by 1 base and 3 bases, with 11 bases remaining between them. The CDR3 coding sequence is TGTGCCAGCAGCTTAGGGGCAGGGATTACAGATACGCAGTATTTT. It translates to CASSLGAGITDTQYF. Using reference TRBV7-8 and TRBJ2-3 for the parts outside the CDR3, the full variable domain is GAGVSQSPRYKVAKRGQDVALRCDPISGHVSLFWYQQALGQGPEFLTYFQNEAQLDKSGLPSDRFFAERPEGSVSTLKIQRTQQEDSAVYLCASSLGAGITDTQYFGPGTRLTVL.

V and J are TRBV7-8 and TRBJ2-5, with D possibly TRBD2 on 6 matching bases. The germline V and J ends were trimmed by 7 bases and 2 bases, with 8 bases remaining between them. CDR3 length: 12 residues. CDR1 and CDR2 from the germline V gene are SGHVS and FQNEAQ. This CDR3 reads CASTGTQETQYF. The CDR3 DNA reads TGTGCCAGCACCGGGACTCAAGAGACCCAGTACTTC. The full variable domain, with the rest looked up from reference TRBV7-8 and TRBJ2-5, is GAGVSQSPRYKVAKRGQDVALRCDPISGHVSLFWYQQALGQGPEFLTYFQNEAQLDKSGLPSDRFFAERPEGSVSTLKIQRTQQEDSAVYLCASTGTQETQYFGPGTRLLVL.

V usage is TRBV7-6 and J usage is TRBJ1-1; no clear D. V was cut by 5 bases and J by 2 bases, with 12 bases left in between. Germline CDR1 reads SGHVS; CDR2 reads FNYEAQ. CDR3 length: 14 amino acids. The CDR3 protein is CASSLVGENTEAFF. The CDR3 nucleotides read TGTGCCAGCAGCCTAGTTGGCGAAAACACTGAAGCTTTCTTT.

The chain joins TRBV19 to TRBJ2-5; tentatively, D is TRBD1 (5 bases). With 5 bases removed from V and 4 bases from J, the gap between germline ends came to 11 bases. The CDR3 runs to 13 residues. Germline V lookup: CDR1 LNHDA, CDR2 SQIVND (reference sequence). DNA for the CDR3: TGTGCCAGTAGTCGGCAGGGCCCAGAGACCCAGTACTTC. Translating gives CASSRQGPETQYF. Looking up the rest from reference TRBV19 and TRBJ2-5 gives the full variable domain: DGGITQSPKYLFRKEGQNVTLSCEQNLNHDAMYWYRQDPGQGLRLIYYSQIVNDFQKGDIAEGYSVSREKKESFPLTVTSAQKNPTAFYLCASSRQGPETQYFGPGTRLLVL.

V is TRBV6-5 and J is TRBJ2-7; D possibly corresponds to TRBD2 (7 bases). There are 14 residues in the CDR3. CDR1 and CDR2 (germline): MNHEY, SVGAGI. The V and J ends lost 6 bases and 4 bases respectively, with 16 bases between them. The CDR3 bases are TGTGCCAGCAGCCCCACGGGGGGCTTTTACGAGCAGTACTTC. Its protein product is CASSPTGGFYEQYF.

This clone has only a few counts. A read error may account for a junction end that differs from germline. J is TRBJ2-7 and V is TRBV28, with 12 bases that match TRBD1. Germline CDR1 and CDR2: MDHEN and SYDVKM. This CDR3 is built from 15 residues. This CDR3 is CASSTTGTGGHRPSF. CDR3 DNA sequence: TGTGCCAGCAGCACTACAGGGACAGGGGGCCACCGCCCCTCCTTC. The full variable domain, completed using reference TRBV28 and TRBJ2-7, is DVKVTQSSRYLVKRTGEKVFLECVQDMDHENMFWYRQDPGLGLRLIYFSYDVKMKEKGDIPEGYSVSREKKERFSLILESASTNQTSMYLCASSTTGTGGHRPSFGPGTRLTVT.

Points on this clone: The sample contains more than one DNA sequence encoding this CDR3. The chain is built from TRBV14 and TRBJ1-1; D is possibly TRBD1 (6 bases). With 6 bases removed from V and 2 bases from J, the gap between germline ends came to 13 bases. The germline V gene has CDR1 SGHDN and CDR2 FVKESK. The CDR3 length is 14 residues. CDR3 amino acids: CASSPGQFNTEAFF. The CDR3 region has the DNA TGTGCCAGCAGTCCAGGACAGTTTAACACTGAAGCTTTCTTT.

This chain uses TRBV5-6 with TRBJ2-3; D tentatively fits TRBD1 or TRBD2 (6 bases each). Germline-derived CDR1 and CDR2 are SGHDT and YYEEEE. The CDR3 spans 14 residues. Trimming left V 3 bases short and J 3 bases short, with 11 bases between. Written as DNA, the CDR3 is TGTGCCAGCAGCTCGCGGGACAAAACAGATACGCAGTATTTT. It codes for CASSSRDKTDTQYF.

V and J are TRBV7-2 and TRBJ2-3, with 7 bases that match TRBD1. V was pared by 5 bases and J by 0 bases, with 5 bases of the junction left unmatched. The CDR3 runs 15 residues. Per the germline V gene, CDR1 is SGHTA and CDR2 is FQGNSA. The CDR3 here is CASSKAGGSTDTQYF. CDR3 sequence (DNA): TGTGCCAGCAGCAAAGCAGGGGGTAGCACAGATACGCAGTATTTT. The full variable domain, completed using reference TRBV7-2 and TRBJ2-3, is GAGVSQSPSNKVTEKGKDVELRCDPISGHTALYWYRQSLGQGLEFLIYFQGNSAPDKSGLPSDRFSAERTGGSVSTLTIQRTQQEDSAVYLCASSKAGGSTDTQYFGPGTRLTVL.

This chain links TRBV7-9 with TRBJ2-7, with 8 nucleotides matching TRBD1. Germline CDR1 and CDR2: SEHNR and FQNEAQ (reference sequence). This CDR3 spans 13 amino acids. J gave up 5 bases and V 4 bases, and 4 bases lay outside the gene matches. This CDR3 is CASSSGGSHEQYF. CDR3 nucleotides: TGTGCCAGCAGCTCAGGGGGCTCGCACGAGCAGTACTTC. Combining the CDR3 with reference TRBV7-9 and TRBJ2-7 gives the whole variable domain DTGVSQNPRHKITKRGQNVTFRCDPISEHNRLYWYRQTLGQGPEFLTYFQNEAQLEKSRLLSDRFSAERPKGSFSTLEIQRTEQGDSAMYLCASSSGGSHEQYFGPGTRLTVT.

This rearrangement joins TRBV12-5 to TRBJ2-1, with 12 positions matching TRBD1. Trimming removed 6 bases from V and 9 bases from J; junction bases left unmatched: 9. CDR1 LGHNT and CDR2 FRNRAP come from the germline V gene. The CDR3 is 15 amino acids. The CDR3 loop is CASGMGQGAESEQFF. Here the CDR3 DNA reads TGTGCTAGTGGGATGGGACAGGGGGCGGAAAGTGAGCAGTTCTTC.

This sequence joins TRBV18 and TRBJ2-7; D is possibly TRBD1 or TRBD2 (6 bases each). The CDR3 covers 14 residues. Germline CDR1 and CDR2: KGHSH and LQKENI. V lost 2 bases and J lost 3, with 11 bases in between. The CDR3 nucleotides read TGTGCCAGCTCACCAGCACAGGGAGGCTACGAGCAGTACTTC. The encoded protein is CASSPAQGGYEQYF.

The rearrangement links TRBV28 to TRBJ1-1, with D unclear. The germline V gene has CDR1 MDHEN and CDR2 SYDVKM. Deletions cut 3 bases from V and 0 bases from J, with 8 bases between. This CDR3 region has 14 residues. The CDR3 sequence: CASSLRGLNTEAFF. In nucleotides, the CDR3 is TGTGCCAGCAGTTTGCGCGGATTGAACACTGAAGCTTTCTTT.

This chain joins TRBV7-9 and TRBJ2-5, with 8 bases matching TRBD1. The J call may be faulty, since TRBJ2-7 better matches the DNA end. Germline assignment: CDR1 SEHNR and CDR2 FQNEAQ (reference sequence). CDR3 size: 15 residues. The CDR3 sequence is CASSLARTGTHEQYF. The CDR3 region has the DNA TGTGCCAGCAGCTTAGCCCGGACAGGGACCCACGAGCAGTACTTC.